Following are 25 T cell receptor beta chains from one sample sequenced in a study of graft-versus-host responses after intestinal transplantation. Antigens of these TCRs are unknown. Assay used: immunoSEQ multiplex PCR; TCRdb lists only in-frame clones, some missing. The sample has 40,000 to 60,000 clones; approximately 88% are singletons. Sequenced here: unstimulated CD4+ T cells sorted from spleen or lymph node cells, sampled before transplant. These receptor sequences come from a human donor who was the organ donor for an intestinal transplant.

The chain is built from TRBV6-5 and TRBJ2-7; 7 positions match TRBD2. Unmatched junction bases numbered 7, after V lost 7 bases and J lost 1 base. The CDR3 consists of 14 residues. The germline V gene encodes CDR1 MNHEY and CDR2 SVGAGI. DNA for the CDR3: TGTGCCAGCACCCGAGCGGGGTTATCCTACGAGCAGTACTTC. Its translation is CASTRAGLSYEQYF.

The chain links TRBV12-5 to TRBJ2-1, with D tentatively TRBD1 or TRBD2 (5 bases each). Germline V CDR1 and CDR2: LGHNT, FRNRAP. Trimming took 6 bases from V and 5 from J, leaving 26 bases between them. The CDR3 length is 18 residues. This CDR3 reads CASGPGPGLGGTHNEQFF. CDR3 nucleotides: TGTGCTAGTGGACCGGGACCGGGCTTAGGAGGTACACACAATGAGCAGTTCTTC.

In DNA, the CDR3 is TGTGCCAGCAGTTTAGGGGGCACCGGGGAGCTGTTTTTT. It yields the protein CASSLGGTGELFF. The chain recombines TRBV27 with TRBJ2-2; D is tentatively TRBD1 or TRBD2 (5 bases each). This CDR3 comprises 13 residues. V lost 2 bases and J 4 bases, leaving 5 bases between the germline ends. CDR1 is MNHEY, CDR2 SMNVEV, per germline (reference sequence).

The chain recombines TRBV30 with TRBJ2-1, with a weak D call TRBD2 (5 bases). V was shortened by 8 bases and J by 7 bases, with 24 bases between the two germline ends. The CDR3 consists of 15 residues. CDR1 is GTSNPN, CDR2 SVGIG, per germline (reference sequence). The CDR3 DNA is TGTGCCGGCCTCTCTCCGGGCCGGGGTACAAATGAGCAGTTCTTC. Translation: CAGLSPGRGTNEQFF. Complete variable domain (other parts from reference TRBV30 and TRBJ2-1): SQTIHQWPATLVQPVGSPLSLECTVEGTSNPNLYWYRQAAGRGLQLLFYSVGIGQISSEVPQNLSASRPQDRQFILSSKKLLLSDSGFYLCAGLSPGRGTNEQFFGPGTRLTVL.

The chain has TRBV29-1 and TRBJ2-3; weak D call: TRBD1 (6 bases). The V gene's germline CDR1 is SQVTM and CDR2 ANQGSEA. The V end was cut by 6 bases, the J end by 1 base, with 8 bases between. This CDR3 is built from 12 residues. Here the CDR3 DNA reads TGCAGCGTAGCAGGGGGCACAGATACGCAGTATTTT. Residues: CSVAGGTDTQYF.

CDR3 in amino acids: CASSQDPRGNSPLHF. The DNA for the CDR3 is TGCGCCAGCAGCCAAGATCCCAGGGGGAATTCACCCCTCCACTTT. The J gene is TRBJ1-6, the V gene TRBV4-3; 7 bases line up with TRBD1. Germline CDR1 and CDR2: LGHNA and YSLEER. The J segment lost 7 bases and the V segment lost 0 bases, leaving 3 bases of the junction unmatched. The CDR3 is 15 residues long.

The CDR3 region is CASSLSYNNYEQYF. The CDR3 DNA is TGTGCCAGCAGCTTAAGCTACAACAACTACGAGCAGTACTTC. The chain recombines TRBV7-2 with TRBJ2-7, with D hard to call. Germline V gene data show CDR1 as SGHTA and CDR2 as FQGNSA. This CDR3 comprises 14 residues. Trimming shortened V by 2 bases and J by 3 bases, and 11 bases separated the two germline ends.

This chain joins TRBV28 and TRBJ2-5; 10 bases map to TRBD1. This CDR3 is 16 amino acids long. With 4 bases clipped from V and 5 bases from J, the junction kept 10 bases outside the gene matches. Germline V gene lookup returns CDR1 MDHEN and CDR2 SYDVKM. CDR3 loop: CASSSPGTGARETQYF. The CDR3 DNA is TGTGCCAGCAGTTCACCCGGGACAGGGGCGAGGGAGACCCAGTACTTC.

The chain joins TRBV5-1 to TRBJ2-7, with D perhaps TRBD1 or TRBD2 (5 bases each). Germline loops: CDR1 SGHRS, CDR2 YFSETQ. CDR3 length equals 15 residues. V shed 4 bases and J shed 6 bases, with 20 bases lying between them. The CDR3 reads CASSTGTVALFEQYF. CDR3 DNA sequence: TGCGCCAGCAGCACCGGGACGGTCGCACTATTCGAGCAGTACTTC.

A single count supports this clone. The chain joins TRBV11-3 to TRBJ2-1; D call uncertain. Germline V lookup: CDR1 SGHNT, CDR2 YENEEA. Trimming removed 1 base from V and 7 bases from J, with 11 bases in between. This CDR3 region has 14 residues. The chain's CDR3 is CASSLGFVENEQFF. The CDR3 coding sequence is TGTGCCAGCAGCTTAGGCTTCGTGGAGAATGAGCAGTTCTTC.

The genes are TRBV30 and TRBJ1-4; D gene uncertain. The CDR3 totals 10 residues. V lost 5 bases, J lost 7 bases, and 5 bases lay in between. The germline gives CDR1 GTSNPN, CDR2 SVGIG (reference sequence). The chain's CDR3 is CAWGFEKLFF. CDR3 bases: TGTGCCTGGGGGTTTGAAAAACTGTTTTTT. Using reference TRBV30 and TRBJ1-4 for the parts outside the CDR3, the full variable domain is SQTIHQWPATLVQPVGSPLSLECTVEGTSNPNLYWYRQAAGRGLQLLFYSVGIGQISSEVPQNLSASRPQDRQFILSSKKLLLSDSGFYLCAWGFEKLFFGSGTQLSVL.

The V and J genes are TRBV28 and TRBJ2-7; 11 bases agree with TRBD1. The CDR3 is 15 amino acids. Trimming removed 7 bases from V and 6 bases from J; junction bases left unmatched: 11. CDR1 MDHEN and CDR2 SYDVKM come from the germline V gene. The CDR3 DNA follows: TGTGCCAGCAAAAATGGTGGGACAGGGGGTATCGAGCAGTACTTC. It is translated as CASKNGGTGGIEQYF.

This clone is a singleton in its sample. The rearrangement joins TRBV19 to TRBJ1-5, with D possibly TRBD1 on 5 matching bases. Germline V lookup: CDR1 LNHDA, CDR2 SQIVND (reference sequence). V lost 3 bases and J 4 bases, leaving 10 bases between the germline ends. There are 14 residues in the CDR3. CDR3 nucleotide sequence: TGTGCCAGTAGTATCAGGGTGGGGAATCAGCCCCAGCATTTT. Its protein is CASSIRVGNQPQHF.

This chain joins TRBV27 and TRBJ2-1; D uncertain. This CDR3 is 13 amino acids long. CDR1 is MNHEY and CDR2 is SMNVEV in the germline V gene (reference sequence). With 5 bases removed from V and 7 bases from J, the gap between germline ends came to 12 bases. As DNA, the CDR3 is TGTGCCAGCAGTCCCCCCAATCGGAATGAGCAGTTCTTC. Translating gives CASSPPNRNEQFF.

J is TRBJ2-5 and V is TRBV9, with 8 bases aligning to TRBD2. V shed 3 bases, J shed 5 bases, and the junction held 9 bases outside the gene matches. The CDR3 loop spans 15 amino acids. CDR1 is SGDLS and CDR2 is YYNGEE in the germline V gene. The chain's CDR3 is CASSASGGRGETQYF. Written as DNA, the CDR3 is TGTGCCAGCAGCGCAAGCGGGGGCCGAGGGGAGACCCAGTACTTC. Combining the CDR3 with reference TRBV9 and TRBJ2-5 gives the whole variable domain DSGVTQTPKHLITATGQRVTLRCSPRSGDLSVYWYQQSLDQGLQFLIQYYNGEERAKGNILERFSAQQFPDLHSELNLSSLELGDSALYFCASSASGGRGETQYFGPGTRLLVL.

Regarding this clone: Sequence at one end of the junction differs from germline and may be a read error. This chain's CDR3 is CASAPGTGGGYGYTF. The CDR3 DNA is TGTGCCAGCGCACCGGGGACAGGGGGCGGCTATGGCTACACCTTC. This chain links TRBV18 with TRBJ1-2, with 12 positions matching TRBD1. The CDR3 totals 15 residues. Germline V gene data show CDR1 as KGHSH and CDR2 as LQKENI.

The chain links TRBV27 to TRBJ2-2; 10 positions agree with TRBD2. With 2 bases clipped from V and 2 bases from J, the junction kept 8 bases outside the gene matches. This CDR3 comprises 18 residues. CDR1 and CDR2 (germline): MNHEY, SMNVEV (reference sequence). CDR3 sequence: CASSLTASGRFNTGELFF. CDR3 nucleotides: TGTGCCAGCAGTTTAACGGCTAGCGGGAGATTCAACACCGGGGAGCTGTTTTTT.

CDR3 in amino acids: CASITSYGYTF. CDR3 DNA sequence: TGTGCCAGTATAACAAGCTATGGCTACACCTTC. The chain recombines TRBV7-2 with TRBJ1-2; D uncertain. The CDR3 covers 11 residues. V shed 9 bases and J shed 4 bases, with 9 bases lying between them. CDR1 and CDR2 from the germline V gene are SGHTA and FQGNSA.

This chain links TRBV19 with TRBJ2-3; D gene uncertain. Germline values: CDR1 LNHDA, CDR2 SQIVND (reference sequence). The CDR3 is 13 amino acids. V was shortened by 4 bases and J by 2 bases, with 7 bases between the two germline ends. As DNA, the CDR3 is TGTGCCAGTAGTAACTCCCTCACAGATACGCAGTATTTT. Its translation is CASSNSLTDTQYF.

The chain combines TRBV5-1 with TRBJ2-3; TRBD2 matches 16 bases. V gave up 3 bases and J gave up 1 base; unmatched junction bases: 2. The CDR3 contains 17 residues. Per the germline V gene, CDR1 is SGHRS and CDR2 is YFSETQ. The CDR3 here is CASSSGLAGGRTDTQYF. CDR3 nucleotide sequence: TGCGCCAGCAGCTCGGGACTAGCGGGAGGGCGCACAGATACGCAGTATTTT.

This chain joins TRBV18 and TRBJ1-1; TRBD1 might be the D (6 bases). Germline values: CDR1 KGHSH, CDR2 LQKENI. Trimming removed 2 bases at V and 3 bases at J, with 13 bases between. The length of the CDR3 is 15 residues. In DNA, the CDR3 is TGTGCCAGCTCACCAGTCGGGGCAGGGGACACTGAAGCTTTCTTT. This encodes CASSPVGAGDTEAFF.

This clone came up once. This chain connects TRBV19 to TRBJ2-1, with TRBD2 matching over 14 bases. Germline V gene lookup returns CDR1 LNHDA and CDR2 SQIVND (reference sequence). V was pared by 4 bases and J by 3 bases, with 5 bases of the junction left unmatched. The CDR3 extends over 17 amino acids. DNA for the CDR3: TGTGCCAGTAGTACGGGACTAGCGGGGGATAACTACAATGAGCAGTTCTTC. Translated: CASSTGLAGDNYNEQFF.

The chain employs TRBV19 and TRBJ2-3, with D possibly matching TRBD1 (6 bases). Germline V lookup: CDR1 LNHDA, CDR2 SQIVND (reference sequence). This CDR3 is built from 16 residues. Trimming pared 1 base from V and 2 bases from J, leaving 13 bases between. The CDR3 DNA reads TGTGCCAGTAGTATAGGACGACAGGCTACCACAGATACGCAGTATTTT. Translating it yields CASSIGRQATTDTQYF.

The rearrangement uses TRBV12-5 and TRBJ1-4, with unresolved D. This CDR3 spans 16 amino acids. V was cut by 3 bases and J by 10 bases, with 21 bases left in between. Germline CDR1 and CDR2: LGHNT and FRNRAP. CDR3 bases: TGTGCTAGTGGTTTCCCACCCCCGGCGTCTTATGGAAAACTGTTTTTT. It specifies CASGFPPPASYGKLFF.

This clone appeared a single time. The chain employs TRBV6-5 and TRBJ2-1; D gene ambiguous. Germline V lookup: CDR1 MNHEY, CDR2 SVGAGI. V lost 6 bases and J 0 bases, leaving 6 bases between the germline ends. This CDR3 is built from 13 residues. The CDR3 loop is CASRGSSYNEQFF. DNA for the CDR3: TGTGCCAGCAGAGGTAGCTCCTACAATGAGCAGTTCTTC.